The clone carrying this T cell receptor (beta chain) was observed at least ten times. Its target is unknown. The TCRbeta library incorporated unique molecular identifiers. TCRdb redid the calling of the PCR reads with MiXCR, one entry per CDR3 protein. This table holds some 830,000 distinct CDR3 sequences, roughly 15% found once. This record comes from a study of T-cell reconstitution after alpha-beta-depleted transplantation in children. Findings and caveats of the study: Several hundred expanded graft clones reportedly were the source of alpha-beta T cells about two months after transplant. Surviving recipient T cells and thymic progenitors produced the high day-60 TCRbeta diversity seen in some patients. One year after transplant, T-cell counts and diversity came mostly from newly produced T cells.

From germline, CDR1 is LGHNA and CDR2 YNFKEQ. With 3 bases clipped from V and 0 bases from J, the junction kept 11 bases outside the gene matches. The CDR3 contains 17 residues. The clonotype comes from a male patient aged 5 to 17 who had a stem cell transplant for acute lymphoblastic leukemia, so the T cells may come from the graft donor. V gene TRBV4-2 combines with J gene TRBJ2-7, with TRBD2 matching 7 bases. This sample comprised PBMCs, mostly from graft donor cells, obtained 360 days after TCRalphabeta/CD19-depleted stem cell transplant. CDR3 bases: TGTGCCAGCAGCCATGGTAGACTAGCTTTGAGCTCCTACGAGCAGTACTTC. The encoded protein is CASSHGRLALSSYEQYF.